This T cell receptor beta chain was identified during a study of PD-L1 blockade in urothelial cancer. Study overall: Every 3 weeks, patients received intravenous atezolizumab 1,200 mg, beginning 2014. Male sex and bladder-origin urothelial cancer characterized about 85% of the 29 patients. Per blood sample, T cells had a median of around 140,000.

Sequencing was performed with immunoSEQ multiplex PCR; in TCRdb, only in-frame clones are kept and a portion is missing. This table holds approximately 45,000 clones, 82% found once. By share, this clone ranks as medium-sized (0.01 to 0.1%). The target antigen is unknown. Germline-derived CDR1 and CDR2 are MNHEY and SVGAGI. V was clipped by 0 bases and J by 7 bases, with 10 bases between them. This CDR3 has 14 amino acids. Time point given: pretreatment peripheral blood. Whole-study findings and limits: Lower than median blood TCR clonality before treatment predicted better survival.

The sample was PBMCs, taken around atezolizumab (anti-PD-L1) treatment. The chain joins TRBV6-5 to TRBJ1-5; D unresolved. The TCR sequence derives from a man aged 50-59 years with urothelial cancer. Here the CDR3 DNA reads TGTGCCAGCAGTTACTCCGGGAATTCGCAGCCCCAGCATTTT. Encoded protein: CASSYSGNSQPQHF.